This T cell receptor (beta chain) came from a study of OX40 agonist ivuxolimab in advanced cancers. About the study: Having had anti-PD-1, anti-PD-L1 or anti-CTLA-4 therapy before was allowed, and roughly 39% had some.

CDR3 length: 16 residues. The germline gives CDR1 MNHEY, CDR2 SMNVEV (reference sequence). V was cut by 0 bases and J by 6 bases, with 15 bases left in between. Patients were excluded for autoimmune disease history or systemic immunosuppression. Clones were read by immunoSEQ multiplex PCR, and TCRdb kept only the in-frame ones, dropping some. Here the sample spans 99,000 or so clones, roughly 90% being singletons. On this clone itself: Its antigen is still unknown.

The study, taken as a whole, reports: The study found among the lowest clonal expansion in partial responders at 0.1-3.0 mg/kg. Expanded clones tended on average to be more numerous among CD8+ T cells than CD4+.

The sequence derives from an adult with an advanced solid tumor such as melanoma, head and neck, liver or kidney cancer. The starting material was CD4+ or CD8+ T cells sorted from blood, obtained in a trial of the OX40 agonist ivuxolimab. This chain links TRBV27 with TRBJ2-1; D uncertain. The CDR3 loop is CASSLSPTPPRNEQFF. CDR3 in DNA: TGTGCCAGCAGTTTATCTCCCACACCTCCTCGCAATGAGCAGTTCTTC.